The present TCR beta chain was sequenced within a study of cytomegalovirus exposure and HLA in healthy donors. With 60 Vbeta and 13 Jbeta primers, the PCR was carried out. Assay: immunoSEQ multiplex PCR; the TCRdb copy retains only in-frame clones and omits some. The table includes around 150,000 clones, around 79% detected once. The length of the CDR3 is 16 residues. Trimming at V came to 5 bases and at J to 2 bases, leaving 10 bases not matched to a gene. In germline, CDR1 is PRHDT, CDR2 FYEKMQ (reference sequence). The source material was PBMCs. The sequence derives from a man aged 45-65 years in good health and CMV-seropositive. The chain couples TRBV13 to TRBJ2-7; TRBD1 aligns across 9 bases. CDR3 in amino acids: CASSDPRGDRAYEQYF. The CDR3 nucleotides read TGTGCCAGCAGCGATCCCCGGGGGGACAGGGCCTACGAGCAGTACTTC.